One sample yielded the 7 T cell receptor beta chains listed below, sequenced in a study of identical twins (dated by TCRdb to about 2016). The library came from 5' RACE. The run used an Illumina HiSeq 2000. TCRdb's own reprocessing of the public reads used fastp at Q25 and MiXCR and kept productive beta chains. Duplicate CDR3 protein sequences are folded into a single record with the most common DNA and genes. The sample has approximately 670,000 distinct CDR3 sequences on record, 5.5% to 6.5% of them singletons. The ten biggest clones cover around 1.7% of the sample. Sequenced sample: naive T cells sorted from blood. In light of the paper, this sample's cell subset or site label describes: cells isolated with a human naive T-cell isolation kit. The receptors here all came from a man aged 18 to 29 in good health.

This clonotype was seen repeatedly, ten times or more. The rearrangement links TRBV5-1 to TRBJ2-1; D is perhaps TRBD1 or TRBD2 (5 bases each). CDR3 length: 15 residues. Looked up from germline, CDR1 is SGHRS and CDR2 is YFSETQ. Trimming left V 0 bases short and J 4 bases short, with 11 bases between. The CDR3 sequence: CASSLGGNSYNEQFF. The CDR3 nucleotides are TGCGCCAGCAGCTTGGGGGGGAACAGTTACAATGAGCAGTTCTTC.

V gene TRBV2 combines with J gene TRBJ2-2; no clear D. The CDR3 consists of 12 residues. Deletions cut 1 base from V and 7 bases from J, with 4 bases between. The V gene's germline CDR1 is SNHLY and CDR2 FYNNEI. CDR3 in DNA: TGTGCCAGCAGTGAAGAGAGCGGGGAGCTGTTTTTT. This translates into CASSEESGELFF. The variable domain in full, completed from reference TRBV2 and TRBJ2-2, reads EPEVTQTPSHQVTQMGQEVILRCVPISNHLYFYWYRQILGQKVEFLVSFYNNEISEKSEIFDDQFSVERPDGSNFTLKIRSTKLEDSAMYFCASSEESGELFFGEGSRLTVL.

This clonotype has a count of ten or more. This rearrangement joins TRBV20-1 to TRBJ2-1; 11 bases fit TRBD2. The CDR3 spans 15 residues. Trimming removed 3 bases from V and 8 bases from J; junction bases left unmatched: 9. Germline CDR1 DFQATT, CDR2 SNEGSKA (reference sequence). CDR3 nucleotide sequence: TGCAGTGCTAGGGGTACTAGCGGGAGTACGTATGAGCAGTTCTTC. Protein: CSARGTSGSTYEQFF.

The V call is TRBV7-8, the J call TRBJ2-5; 7 bases are shared with TRBD2. V lost 1 base and J lost 2; bases outside the gene matches: 7. Germline V gene lookup returns CDR1 SGHVS and CDR2 FQNEAQ. This CDR3 contains 16 residues. The CDR3 nucleotides read TGTGCCAGCAGCTTAGGTTCGGCGGGAGTTCAAGAGACCCAGTACTTC. Its translation: CASSLGSAGVQETQYF.

This clonotype turned up a few times. The chain has TRBV14 and TRBJ2-2, with unresolved D. From germline, CDR1 is SGHDN and CDR2 FVKESK. CDR3 size: 14 residues. V was trimmed by 4 bases and J by 3 bases, leaving 9 bases between them. The CDR3 DNA is TGTGCCAGCAGCCTCAATACTGACACCGGGGAGCTGTTTTTT. It is translated as CASSLNTDTGELFF.

Of note for this clonotype: At one end, the junction sequence differs from germline, possibly due to a read error. This chain connects TRBV6-2 or TRBV6-3 to TRBJ1-5, with a tentative D call TRBD1 (6 bases). The length of the CDR3 is 15 residues. Germline CDR1 reads MNHEY; CDR2 reads SVGEGT. The CDR3 DNA reads as TGTGCCAGCAGTTACTTTGGACAGAGCAATCACCCCCAGCATTTT. Translating it yields CASSYFGQSNHPQHF.

This chain links TRBV13 with TRBJ1-1; 10 nucleotides line up with TRBD1. The CDR3 totals 15 residues. The germline gives CDR1 PRHDT, CDR2 FYEKMQ (reference sequence). The trim removed 0 bases at V and 3 bases at J, leaving 1 base unmatched. DNA of the CDR3: TGTGCCAGCAGCTTAGGGGGGACAGGGGACACTGAAGCTTTCTTT. Its translation: CASSLGGTGDTEAFF. Combining the CDR3 with reference TRBV13 and TRBJ1-1 gives the whole variable domain AAGVIQSPRHLIKEKRETATLKCYPIPRHDTVYWYQQGPGQDPQFLISFYEKMQSDKGSIPDRFSAQQFSDYHSELNMSSLELGDSALYFCASSLGGTGDTEAFFGQGTRLTVV.